This entry lists 23 T cell receptor beta chains sequenced from one sample in a study of shared clonotypes between healthy human individuals. Here immunoSEQ multiplex PCR was the method, and the copy in TCRdb shows in-frame clones only, minus some. The sample holds some 2.1 million clones, over 85% seen once. Sequenced: naive CD4+ T cells sorted from blood. Subset given: CD45RA+ positively selected. Receptors originate from a man between 18 and 35 years old in good health.

V and J are TRBV7-9 and TRBJ2-1; 9 bases are shared with TRBD2. V was pared by 1 base and J by 7 bases, with 5 bases of the junction left unmatched. The germline CDR1 and CDR2 sequences are SEHNR and FQNEAQ (reference sequence). There are 15 residues in the CDR3. CDR3 sequence (DNA): TGTGCCAGCAGCTTAGTTAGCGGGGGAGTGAATGAGCAGTTCTTC. Its protein product is CASSLVSGGVNEQFF.

This clone showed up just once. V usage is TRBV6-1 and J usage is TRBJ1-3; no firm D call. CDR3 length equals 17 residues. Germline lookup yields CDR1 MNHNS and CDR2 SASEGT. V lost 3 bases and J lost 0, with 15 bases in between. CDR3 residues: CASSDRLAGLSGNTIYF. The CDR3 DNA reads TGTGCCAGCAGTGACAGGTTGGCTGGCCTCTCTGGAAACACCATATATTTT.

V is TRBV5-6 and J is TRBJ1-6; no definite D call. This CDR3 region has 14 residues. The germline CDR1 and CDR2 sequences are SGHDT and YYEEEE. V lost 4 bases, J lost 6 bases, and 11 bases lay in between. CDR3 loop: CASSAWKLNSPLHF. The CDR3 DNA reads as TGTGCCAGCAGCGCCTGGAAACTTAATTCACCCCTCCACTTT.

The gene calls are TRBV7-8 and TRBJ1-2; 9 nucleotides line up with TRBD1. J gave up 4 bases and V 4 bases, and 7 bases lay outside the gene matches. The CDR3 loop spans 15 amino acids. Germline CDR1 reads SGHVS; CDR2 reads FQNEAQ. CDR3 DNA sequence: TGTGCCAGCAGCTCCCGGGACAGGGCCGGCTATGGCTACACCTTC. Translated, it gives CASSSRDRAGYGYTF.

This chain uses TRBV11-2 with TRBJ1-6; D is uncertain. The CDR3 is made up of 13 amino acids. The germline V gene encodes CDR1 SGHAT and CDR2 FQNNGV. The V end lost 6 bases, the J end lost 7 bases, and 10 bases lay between the germline ends. The CDR3 loop is CASRGISNSPLHF. In DNA, the CDR3 is TGTGCCAGCAGAGGAATTAGCAATTCACCCCTCCACTTT.

The chain carries TRBV6-6 and TRBJ2-2; unclear D gene. The V gene lost 2 bases and the J gene lost 7 bases, with 5 bases spanning the gap. Germline assignment: CDR1 MNHNY and CDR2 SVGAGI (reference sequence). The CDR3 runs 12 residues. The DNA for the CDR3 is TGTGCCAGCAGTTACCGCGGCGGGGAGCTGTTTTTT. Its protein product is CASSYRGGELFF.

The V gene is TRBV11-3, the J gene TRBJ2-3; possibly TRBD1 for D (5 bases). This CDR3 region has 16 residues. The ends were cut back, 1 base at V and 0 bases at J, with 11 bases in the middle. CDR1 SGHNT and CDR2 YENEEA come from the germline V gene. The CDR3 bases are TGTGCCAGCAGCTTAGGAGGCCAGGGAAGCACAGATACGCAGTATTTT. Translating it yields CASSLGGQGSTDTQYF.

On this clone itself: The same CDR3 can be traced to other DNA sequences in this sample. The chain has TRBV2 and TRBJ2-7, with 9 bases identical to TRBD1. V was pared by 6 bases and J by 5 bases, with 2 bases of the junction left unmatched. CDR3 length: 12 amino acids. CDR1 is SNHLY, CDR2 FYNNEI, per germline. CDR3 in DNA: TGTGCCAGCAGGCGGACAGGGGACGAGCAGTACTTC. Its protein product is CASRRTGDEQYF.

This sequence joins TRBV5-4 and TRBJ2-5; TRBD1 matches at 8 bases. This CDR3 contains 14 residues. The V and J ends lost 3 bases and 6 bases, in that order; junction bases with no gene match: 7. Germline V gene sequence: CDR1 SGHNT, CDR2 YYREEE (reference sequence). In nucleotides, the CDR3 is TGTGCCAGCAGCTCGGACAGGGATGTGCAGACCCAGTACTTC. Protein: CASSSDRDVQTQYF.

In DNA, the CDR3 is TGTGCCAGCAGCCCTCGGACAGGGAAATATGGCTACACCTTC. The encoded protein is CASSPRTGKYGYTF. The J gene is TRBJ1-2, the V gene TRBV5-4; 8 bases match TRBD1. This CDR3 comprises 14 residues. Per the germline V gene, CDR1 is SGHNT and CDR2 is YYREEE (reference sequence). The trim removed 4 bases at V and 5 bases at J, leaving 7 bases unmatched.

This sequence joins TRBV5-1 and TRBJ1-2, with D possibly TRBD1 on 6 matching bases. Trimming took 4 bases from V and 8 from J, leaving 21 bases between them. The CDR3 extends over 15 amino acids. Germline CDR1 SGHRS, CDR2 YFSETQ. The CDR3 coding sequence is TGCGCCAGCAGCCCAGGAGGCGGGCAGGGGTTAGGCTACACCTTC. Encoded protein: CASSPGGGQGLGYTF.

In regard to this clone: The same CDR3 arises from other DNA sequences in this sample as well. J is TRBJ2-5 and V is TRBV5-1; D is uncertain. Per germline, CDR1 SGHRS and CDR2 YFSETQ. V lost 0 bases and J lost 2, with 8 bases in between. CDR3 length: 14 residues. CDR3 sequence reads: CASSLGTEQETQYF. DNA for the CDR3: TGCGCCAGCAGCTTGGGTACCGAACAAGAGACCCAGTACTTC.

This chain joins TRBV5-1 and TRBJ2-7; D possibly corresponds to TRBD2 (5 bases). The germline V gene has CDR1 SGHRS and CDR2 YFSETQ. The V end was cut by 7 bases, the J end by 1 base, with 15 bases between. The CDR3 loop spans 14 amino acids. The CDR3 bases are TGCGCCAGCTCCAGTGGCCCGGGATCCTACGAGCAGTACTTC. It yields the protein CASSSGPGSYEQYF.

This chain uses TRBV19 with TRBJ2-1; possibly TRBD2 for D (5 bases). V was clipped by 3 bases and J by 6 bases, with 9 bases between them. The CDR3 has 13 amino acids. Germline-derived CDR1 and CDR2 are LNHDA and SQIVND (reference sequence). The CDR3 DNA reads TGTGCCAGTAGTATTAGGGAGCCCAATGAGCAGTTCTTC. Translated, it gives CASSIREPNEQFF.

This clone was observed a single time. This CDR3 reads CASSITRGEQYF. The CDR3, as DNA: TGTGCCAGTAGTATAACCCGGGGCGAGCAGTACTTC. The V and J genes are TRBV19 and TRBJ2-7; weak D call: TRBD2 (5 bases). Trimming stripped 2 bases from V and 6 bases from J, with 8 bases between. CDR1 LNHDA and CDR2 SQIVND come from the germline V gene (reference sequence). This CDR3 region has 12 residues.

The chain couples TRBV9 to TRBJ1-2; D remains ambiguous. In germline, CDR1 is SGDLS, CDR2 YYNGEE. Trimming shortened V by 4 bases and J by 4 bases, and 17 bases separated the two germline ends. The CDR3 runs 15 residues. Here the CDR3 reads CASSPSRHGGYGYTF. In nucleotides, the CDR3 is TGTGCCAGCAGCCCAAGTAGACACGGAGGCTATGGCTACACCTTC.

The V and J genes are TRBV10-2 and TRBJ2-2, with 7 bases identical to TRBD1. Germline loops: CDR1 WSHSY, CDR2 SAAADI. The CDR3 sequence is 14 residues long. V shed 7 bases and J 1 base; nucleotides not matched to a gene: 3. The CDR3 loop is CASTRTGNTGELFF. In nucleotides, the CDR3 is TGCGCCAGCACCCGGACAGGGAACACCGGGGAGCTGTTTTTT.

The chain couples TRBV4-2 to TRBJ2-3, with D possibly matching TRBD1 (5 bases). Germline V gene lookup returns CDR1 LGHNA and CDR2 YNFKEQ. The CDR3 length is 14 residues. Trimming pared 3 bases from V and 1 base from J, leaving 8 bases between. Written as DNA, the CDR3 is TGTGCCAGCAGCCAGGAACAGGGCACAGATACGCAGTATTTT. Translated, it gives CASSQEQGTDTQYF.

This chain links TRBV28 with TRBJ2-4; 9 positions match TRBD2. Germline CDR1 reads MDHEN; CDR2 reads SYDVKM. The CDR3 is 17 residues long. V gave up 3 bases and J gave up 1 base; unmatched junction bases: 7. The CDR3 protein is CASSFPGLATAKNIQYF. The CDR3 coding sequence is TGTGCCAGCAGTTTTCCCGGACTAGCGACGGCCAAAAACATTCAGTACTTC.

As concerns this clone: Within the sample, other DNA sequences also encode this same CDR3. This rearrangement joins TRBV7-9 to TRBJ1-1; D is unresolved. The CDR3 consists of 14 residues. Deletions cut 1 base from V and 1 base from J, with 7 bases between. Looked up from germline, CDR1 is SEHNR and CDR2 is FQNEAQ (reference sequence). As DNA, the CDR3 is TGTGCCAGCAGCTTAGAGCGGGGGAACACTGAAGCTTTCTTT. It specifies CASSLERGNTEAFF.

The chain couples TRBV6-6 to TRBJ2-2; maybe TRBD2 (5 bases). This CDR3 has 13 residues. Trimming removed 6 bases at V and 8 bases at J, with 13 bases between. Germline values: CDR1 MNHNY, CDR2 SVGAGI (reference sequence). CDR3 coding DNA: TGTGCCAGCAGCTTCACTAGTGAGGGGGAGCTGTTTTTT. This translates into CASSFTSEGELFF.

Here the CDR3 reads CSVISYRNTDTQYF. CDR3 nucleotides: TGCAGCGTTATTTCTTATAGGAACACAGATACGCAGTATTTT. The chain employs TRBV29-1 and TRBJ2-3, with unresolved D. The V gene lost 5 bases and the J gene lost 2 bases, with 14 bases spanning the gap. The CDR3 totals 14 residues. Germline-derived CDR1 and CDR2 are SQVTM and ANQGSEA.

The V call is TRBV5-1, the J call TRBJ2-5; 8 bases agree with TRBD2. After removal of 7 bases from V and 4 bases from J, the junction contained 9 bases not matched to a gene. In germline, CDR1 is SGHRS, CDR2 YFSETQ. The length of the CDR3 is 14 residues. CDR3 DNA sequence: TGCGCCAGCGCTGTCGGGGGGGCTCCAGAGACCCAGTACTTC. Protein product: CASAVGGAPETQYF.